A selection of T cell receptor beta chains follows, all from one sample in a study of radiotherapy plus CTLA-4 blockade in lung cancer. Using immunoSEQ multiplex PCR, the repertoire was profiled, and TCRdb retains in-frame clones only, with some absent. The sample shows 62,000 or so clones, approximately 79% of them seen only once. Sequenced material: peripheral blood, taken from a patient treated with radiotherapy plus ipilimumab. These receptors all stem from a human donor with non-small cell lung cancer who had a complete response to radiotherapy plus ipilimumab. The CDR3 runs from the conserved cysteine through the conserved F or W. The order of the fields is V gene, J gene, clone size, D gene, CDR3 DNA, CDR3 protein. D genes are given only for firm matches. Expanded clones get a size class; other rows say once, few or many, or leave the size out.

v_call: TRBV5-1
j_call: TRBJ2-3
clone_size: -
d_call: -
cdr3_nt: TGCGCCAGCACGGAGGGCAGGGGCTGGAGCACAGATACGCAGTATTTT
cdr3_aa: CASTEGRGWSTDTQYF

v_call: TRBV6-4
j_call: TRBJ1-5
clone_size: -
d_call: -
cdr3_nt: TGTGCCCCGGCGGCGGCATATAGCAATCAGCCCCAGCATTTT
cdr3_aa: CAPAAAYSNQPQHF

v_call: TRBV4-1
j_call: TRBJ2-2
clone_size: once
d_call: -
cdr3_nt: TGCGCCAGCAGCCAAAGCGGGCGGAACACCGGGGAGCTGTTTTTT
cdr3_aa: CASSQSGRNTGELFF

v_call: TRBV5-1
j_call: TRBJ1-2
clone_size: -
d_call: TRBD1
cdr3_nt: TGCGCCAGCAGCTCCGAGGGGGCCACCTATGGCTACACCTTC
cdr3_aa: CASSSEGATYGYTF

v_call: TRBV4-3
j_call: TRBJ2-2
clone_size: -
d_call: TRBD1
cdr3_nt: TGCGCCAGCAGCCAGGGAACAGGGGCAGGGTACACCGGGGAGCTGTTTTTT
cdr3_aa: CASSQGTGAGYTGELFF

v_call: TRBV2
j_call: TRBJ1-4
clone_size: -
d_call: TRBD1
cdr3_nt: TGTGCCAGCAGTGGTTACGACAGGGGGTATGAAAAACTGTTTTTT
cdr3_aa: CASSGYDRGYEKLFF

v_call: TRBV7-7
j_call: TRBJ2-7
clone_size: once
d_call: -
cdr3_nt: TGTGCTAGCAGCTTGGGGGAAGGGAACGAGCAGTACTTC
cdr3_aa: CASSLGEGNEQYF

v_call: TRBV7-6
j_call: TRBJ1-6
clone_size: -
d_call: TRBD1
cdr3_nt: TGTGCCAGCCGCGGGACAGAGGGATATAATTCACCCCTCCACTTT
cdr3_aa: CASRGTEGYNSPLHF

v_call: TRBV27
j_call: TRBJ2-1
clone_size: -
d_call: TRBD2
cdr3_nt: TGTGCCAGCACCCCGGGGTCCGAGACTAGCGTGATCTACAATGAGCAGTTCTTC
cdr3_aa: CASTPGSETSVIYNEQFF

v_call: TRBV29-1
j_call: TRBJ1-2
clone_size: -
d_call: -
cdr3_nt: TGCAGCGTTGAAGATCGGTTGTCGGGGGGAAAGGACTATGGCTACACCTTC
cdr3_aa: CSVEDRLSGGKDYGYTF

v_call: TRBV7-9
j_call: TRBJ1-4
clone_size: few
d_call: -
cdr3_nt: TGTGCCAGCAGCGATAGGGATGAAAAACTGTTTTTT
cdr3_aa: CASSDRDEKLFF

v_call: TRBV25-1
j_call: TRBJ1-1
clone_size: -
d_call: -
cdr3_nt: TGTGCCAGCAGTGAATTACCGGGGTTGAACACTGAAGCTTTCTTT
cdr3_aa: CASSELPGLNTEAFF

v_call: TRBV7-9
j_call: TRBJ1-4
clone_size: -
d_call: -
cdr3_nt: TGTGCCAGCAGCCCCGGAACAGTTAATGAAAAACTGTTTTTT
cdr3_aa: CASSPGTVNEKLFF

v_call: TRBV7-9
j_call: TRBJ2-1
clone_size: -
d_call: TRBD2
cdr3_nt: TGTGCCAGCAGCCGGGGTAGCGGGGCTTACAATGAGCAGTTCTTC
cdr3_aa: CASSRGSGAYNEQFF

v_call: TRBV5-1
j_call: TRBJ2-6
clone_size: -
d_call: -
cdr3_nt: TGCGCCAGCAGCTTGGCCCTTAGGAGGGTGGGCTCTGGGGCCAACGTCCTGACTTTC
cdr3_aa: CASSLALRRVGSGANVLTF

v_call: TRBV4-3
j_call: TRBJ1-2
clone_size: -
d_call: -
cdr3_nt: TGCGCCAGCAGCCAGGAGTGGGCCGCCCCGGTTAATGGCTACACCTTC
cdr3_aa: CASSQEWAAPVNGYTF

v_call: TRBV7-9
j_call: TRBJ1-4
clone_size: -
d_call: TRBD1
cdr3_nt: TGTGCCAGCGATAGACAGGGTGATGAAAAACTGTTTTTT
cdr3_aa: CASDRQGDEKLFF

v_call: TRBV2
j_call: TRBJ1-4
clone_size: -
d_call: TRBD1
cdr3_nt: TGTGCCAGCATCAGACAGGGTATTAATGAAAAACTGTTTTTT
cdr3_aa: CASIRQGINEKLFF

v_call: TRBV7-8
j_call: TRBJ1-2
clone_size: -
d_call: -
cdr3_nt: TGTGCCAGCAGCTTAGCGTTCGGGCAGAGCTATGGCTACACCTTC
cdr3_aa: CASSLAFGQSYGYTF

v_call: TRBV2
j_call: TRBJ2-1
clone_size: -
d_call: TRBD2
cdr3_nt: TGTGCCAGCAGTGAAGCTTGGGGGGGGGACTCCTACAATGAGCAGTTCTTC
cdr3_aa: CASSEAWGGDSYNEQFF

v_call: TRBV5-6
j_call: TRBJ2-3
clone_size: -
d_call: -
cdr3_nt: TGTGCCAGCAGTTTCCGGGACCTCCTCACAGATACGCAGTATTTT
cdr3_aa: CASSFRDLLTDTQYF

v_call: TRBV18
j_call: TRBJ1-5
clone_size: -
d_call: -
cdr3_nt: TGTGCCAGCTCACCCCCGAATATTCAGGGATTTGGCAATCAGCCCCAGCATTTT
cdr3_aa: CASSPPNIQGFGNQPQHF

v_call: TRBV7-2
j_call: TRBJ2-3
clone_size: -
d_call: -
cdr3_nt: TGTGCCAGCAGCCCTCCGTCGGGGACGCAGTATTTT
cdr3_aa: CASSPPSGTQYF

v_call: TRBV25-1
j_call: TRBJ2-1
clone_size: -
d_call: -
cdr3_nt: TGTGCCAGCAGTGAATATGGGGGGAGCTCCTACAATGAGCAGTTCTTC
cdr3_aa: CASSEYGGSSYNEQFF

v_call: TRBV10-2
j_call: TRBJ2-3
clone_size: -
d_call: -
cdr3_nt: TGCGCCAGCAGTTACACAGATACGCAGTATTTT
cdr3_aa: CASSYTDTQYF

v_call: TRBV11-2
j_call: TRBJ2-7
clone_size: few
d_call: -
cdr3_nt: TGTGCCAGCAGCTTACCTACTGGGGTAGTCGGCGAGCAGTACTTC
cdr3_aa: CASSLPTGVVGEQYF

v_call: TRBV5-5
j_call: TRBJ1-1
clone_size: -
d_call: -
cdr3_nt: TGTGCCAGCAGCTTGGAAGAGGGTAGGCCTGAAGCTTTCTTT
cdr3_aa: CASSLEEGRPEAFF

v_call: TRBV10-3
j_call: TRBJ2-2
clone_size: -
d_call: -
cdr3_nt: TGTGCCATCAGTGAGCCGGGACCGAACACCGGGGAGCTGTTTTTT
cdr3_aa: CAISEPGPNTGELFF

v_call: TRBV30
j_call: TRBJ2-1
clone_size: -
d_call: -
cdr3_nt: TGTGCCATAATAGAGTATGAGCAGTTCTTC
cdr3_aa: CAIIEYEQFF

v_call: TRBV30
j_call: TRBJ1-1
clone_size: -
d_call: -
cdr3_nt: TGTGCCTGGACTCGGGGGTTGAGCAACACTGAAGCTTTCTTT
cdr3_aa: CAWTRGLSNTEAFF

v_call: TRBV6-4
j_call: TRBJ1-2
clone_size: few
d_call: -
cdr3_nt: TGTGCCAGCAGTAAAACCGCGACAGGCTTCTGGGGCTACACCTTC
cdr3_aa: CASSKTATGFWGYTF

v_call: TRBV15
j_call: TRBJ1-1
clone_size: -
d_call: -
cdr3_nt: TGTGCCACCAGCAGAGAAAGGGCTTTGAACACTGAAGCTTTCTTT
cdr3_aa: CATSRERALNTEAFF

v_call: TRBV9
j_call: TRBJ1-1
clone_size: -
d_call: TRBD1
cdr3_nt: TGTGCCAGCAGCAGGCAGGACAGGGGGATGAACACTGAAGCTTTCTTT
cdr3_aa: CASSRQDRGMNTEAFF

v_call: TRBV30
j_call: TRBJ2-5
clone_size: -
d_call: -
cdr3_nt: TGTGCCTGGAGTATGGTAGCGACACAAGAGACCCAGTACTTC
cdr3_aa: CAWSMVATQETQYF

v_call: TRBV18
j_call: TRBJ2-6
clone_size: -
d_call: -
cdr3_nt: TGTGCCACCCCTTCGGTAACTGGGGCCAACGTCCTGACTTTC
cdr3_aa: CATPSVTGANVLTF

v_call: TRBV2
j_call: TRBJ1-5
clone_size: -
d_call: -
cdr3_nt: TGTGCCAGCACCTCGTCGGGGACAAGCAATCAGCCCCAGCATTTT
cdr3_aa: CASTSSGTSNQPQHF

v_call: TRBV10-1
j_call: TRBJ2-1
clone_size: -
d_call: -
cdr3_nt: TGCGCCAGCAGTGAGTCGGGGGCCTCAGACAATGAGCAGTTCTTC
cdr3_aa: CASSESGASDNEQFF

v_call: TRBV29-1
j_call: TRBJ2-7
clone_size: -
d_call: TRBD1
cdr3_nt: TGCAGCGCCCGGACAGGGGGCCGCTACGAGCAGTACTTC
cdr3_aa: CSARTGGRYEQYF

v_call: TRBV7-2
j_call: TRBJ2-1
clone_size: -
d_call: -
cdr3_nt: TGTGCCAGCAGCTCGCCCGGAAGGGGAAACTACAATGAGCAGTTCTTC
cdr3_aa: CASSSPGRGNYNEQFF

v_call: TRBV11-3
j_call: TRBJ1-3
clone_size: -
d_call: -
cdr3_nt: TGTGCTTCCGGGTCTGGGAGCTCTGGAAACACCATATATTTT
cdr3_aa: CASGSGSSGNTIYF

v_call: TRBV30
j_call: TRBJ2-3
clone_size: once
d_call: TRBD2
cdr3_nt: TGTGCCTGGAGTGTCGGGACTAGCGGGGGACCCACAGATACGCAGTATTTT
cdr3_aa: CAWSVGTSGGPTDTQYF

v_call: TRBV4-3
j_call: TRBJ2-5
clone_size: once
d_call: -
cdr3_nt: TGCGCCAGCAGCCAAGATATAAGACAGAAAGAGACCCAGTACTTC
cdr3_aa: CASSQDIRQKETQYF

v_call: TRBV7-9
j_call: TRBJ2-1
clone_size: few
d_call: -
cdr3_nt: TGTGCCAGCAGATACGCCAACAATGAGCAGTTCTTC
cdr3_aa: CASRYANNEQFF

v_call: TRBV5-6
j_call: TRBJ2-1
clone_size: -
d_call: TRBD2
cdr3_nt: TGTGCCAGCAGCTTGGGCGTTGGACTAGCGATTGAGCAGTTCTTC
cdr3_aa: CASSLGVGLAIEQFF

v_call: TRBV30
j_call: TRBJ1-3
clone_size: -
d_call: -
cdr3_nt: TGTGCCTGGAGTCCCCGGGGGAACACCATATATTTT
cdr3_aa: CAWSPRGNTIYF

v_call: TRBV6-6
j_call: TRBJ2-7
clone_size: once
d_call: -
cdr3_nt: TGTGCCAGCAGTTACTACAGGGACTACGAGCAGTACTTC
cdr3_aa: CASSYYRDYEQYF

v_call: TRBV25-1
j_call: TRBJ1-1
clone_size: once
d_call: -
cdr3_nt: TGTGCCAGCACCTCCCCCAGGGCCACTGAAGCTTTCTTT
cdr3_aa: CASTSPRATEAFF

v_call: TRBV2
j_call: TRBJ1-5
clone_size: -
d_call: TRBD1
cdr3_nt: TGTGCCAGCAGAGGGACAGGGGATAGCAATCAGCCCCAGCATTTT
cdr3_aa: CASRGTGDSNQPQHF

v_call: TRBV9
j_call: TRBJ1-2
clone_size: large
d_call: -
cdr3_nt: TGTGCCAGCAGCGATCAGGGCTATGGCTACACCTTC
cdr3_aa: CASSDQGYGYTF

v_call: TRBV6-5
j_call: TRBJ1-3
clone_size: few
d_call: -
cdr3_nt: TGTGCCAGCAGTTTAGCACCTAGGCCGGGCCTCGTATATTTT
cdr3_aa: CASSLAPRPGLVYF

v_call: TRBV7-2
j_call: TRBJ1-6
clone_size: -
d_call: TRBD1
cdr3_nt: TGTGCCAGCAGCTTAGAGGGGACAGGGACCAATTCACCCCTCCACTTT
cdr3_aa: CASSLEGTGTNSPLHF

v_call: TRBV6-5
j_call: TRBJ2-1
clone_size: -
d_call: -
cdr3_nt: TGTGCCAGCAGTTACCTGAGCCGCCGCTCCTACAATGAGCAGTTCTTC
cdr3_aa: CASSYLSRRSYNEQFF

v_call: TRBV7-6
j_call: TRBJ2-2
clone_size: -
d_call: -
cdr3_nt: TGTGCCAGCAGAGGTGGGCCCGTAAACACCGGGGAGCTGTTTTTT
cdr3_aa: CASRGGPVNTGELFF

v_call: TRBV18
j_call: TRBJ1-3
clone_size: -
d_call: -
cdr3_nt: TGTGCCAGCTCACCACGAGACAGCCTTCCTGGAAACACCATATATTTT
cdr3_aa: CASSPRDSLPGNTIYF

v_call: TRBV15
j_call: TRBJ1-5
clone_size: -
d_call: TRBD1
cdr3_nt: TGTGCCACCAGCAGAAGACAGGGAGCGTGGCCCCAGCATTTT
cdr3_aa: CATSRRQGAWPQHF

v_call: TRBV9
j_call: TRBJ2-2
clone_size: -
d_call: -
cdr3_nt: TGTGCCAGCAGCGCCCCAGGGGAACCCAAAGGGGAGCTGTTTTTT
cdr3_aa: CASSAPGEPKGELFF

v_call: TRBV5-1
j_call: TRBJ1-2
clone_size: -
d_call: TRBD1
cdr3_nt: TGCGCCAGCAGCTTGGCGGCGGGACAGGGAACTAACTATGGCTACACCTTC
cdr3_aa: CASSLAAGQGTNYGYTF